The 31 T cell receptor beta chains below come from one sample, sequenced in a study of T-cell reconstitution after alpha-beta-depleted transplantation in children. Whole-study findings and limits: Diversity and T-cell counts at one year after transplant derived mostly from new T cells.

The antigens these receptors bind are not known. A TCRbeta library incorporating unique molecular identifiers was prepared. TCRdb reanalysed the PCR reads using MiXCR and keeps one entry per CDR3 protein. The data hold some 300,000 distinct CDR3 sequences, with less than 9.5% observed a single time. The source material was peripheral blood, sampled 360 days after TCRalphabeta/CD19-depleted stem cell transplant. Source of these receptors: a female patient aged 2 to 10 who had a stem cell transplant for Fanconi anemia, so the T cells may come from the graft donor.

This clonotype was seen ten or more times. This sequence joins TRBV6-1 and TRBJ2-1; 12 nucleotides match TRBD2. This CDR3 is built from 17 residues. V shed 4 bases and J 8 bases; nucleotides not matched to a gene: 12. Germline loops: CDR1 MNHNS, CDR2 SASEGT. CDR3 nucleotide sequence: TGTGCCAGCAGTGGTCCCCCCCCTAGCGGGGGGGCAGATGAGCAGTTCTTC. It encodes CASSGPPPSGGADEQFF.

The gene calls are TRBV5-1 and TRBJ1-2; tentative D call: TRBD1 (5 bases). Trimming left V 3 bases short and J 5 bases short, with 14 bases between. CDR3 length equals 14 residues. Looked up from germline, CDR1 is SGHRS and CDR2 is YFSETQ. The CDR3 sequence is CASSSPGVGYGYTF. As DNA, the CDR3 is TGCGCCAGCAGCTCTCCGGGGGTAGGGTATGGCTACACCTTC.

The chain couples TRBV4-1 to TRBJ2-1; 12 nucleotides line up with TRBD2. Trimming cost V 6 bases and J 2 bases; bases outside gene matches: 5. The germline CDR1 and CDR2 sequences are MGHRA and YSYEKL. The CDR3 spans 16 residues. The CDR3 DNA reads TGCGCCAGCAGGGATGGACTAGCGGGGACCTACAATGAGCAGTTCTTC. Residues: CASRDGLAGTYNEQFF.

This clonotype has at least ten counts. The chain employs TRBV12-3 or TRBV12-4 and TRBJ1-2; tentative D call: TRBD1 (6 bases). The CDR3 covers 13 residues. The V gene lost 5 bases and the J gene lost 2 bases, with 9 bases spanning the gap. CDR3 amino acids: CASSNGQNYGYTF. The CDR3 coding sequence is TGTGCCAGCAGTAACGGACAGAACTATGGCTACACCTTC.

The table lists this clonotype with many counts. The rearrangement joins TRBV28 to TRBJ2-1, with TRBD2 matching 7 bases. The length of the CDR3 is 14 residues. Trimming at V came to 7 bases and at J to 6 bases, leaving 9 bases not matched to a gene. Germline lookup yields CDR1 MDHEN and CDR2 SYDVKM. CDR3 in DNA: TGTGCCAGCAATTACCGGGACTACCGCAATGAGCAGTTCTTC. This encodes CASNYRDYRNEQFF. The variable domain in full, completed from reference TRBV28 and TRBJ2-1, reads DVKVTQSSRYLVKRTGEKVFLECVQDMDHENMFWYRQDPGLGLRLIYFSYDVKMKEKGDIPEGYSVSREKKERFSLILESASTNQTSMYLCASNYRDYRNEQFFGPGTRLTVL.

This clonotype came up a few times. CDR3 amino acids: CASSLGTGGAEQYF. The CDR3 DNA follows: TGTGCCAGCAGCTTAGGGACAGGGGGAGCCGAGCAGTACTTC. The genes are TRBV7-3 and TRBJ2-7; TRBD1 matches 11 bases. The V gene end was trimmed by 2 bases and the J gene end by 6 bases; junction bases not matched to a gene: 3. CDR3 length: 14 amino acids. Looked up from germline, CDR1 is SGHTA and CDR2 is FQGTGA. Full variable domain (rest looked up from reference TRBV7-3 and TRBJ2-7): GAGVSQTPSNKVTEKGKYVELRCDPISGHTALYWYRQSLGQGPEFLIYFQGTGAADDSGLPNDRFFAVRPEGSVSTLKIQRTERGDSAVYLCASSLGTGGAEQYFGPGTRLTVT.

This clonotype has ten or more counts. The chain couples TRBV28 to TRBJ1-1; TRBD1 is a possible D gene (5 bases). There are 9 residues in the CDR3. In germline, CDR1 is MDHEN, CDR2 SYDVKM. The V end lost 8 bases, the J end lost 12 bases, and 10 bases lay between the germline ends. The CDR3 here is CASGGVTFF. The CDR3 DNA follows: TGTGCCAGCGGAGGGGTGACTTTCTTT. Looking up the rest from reference TRBV28 and TRBJ1-1 gives the full variable domain: DVKVTQSSRYLVKRTGEKVFLECVQDMDHENMFWYRQDPGLGLRLIYFSYDVKMKEKGDIPEGYSVSREKKERFSLILESASTNQTSMYLCASGGVTFFGQGTRLTVV.

This clonotype was detected ten times or more. The chain is built from TRBV12-3 or TRBV12-4 and TRBJ2-1; 7 bases line up with TRBD1. This CDR3 has 13 residues. Losses at the gene ends were 5 bases for V and 12 bases for J; bases not matched to a gene: 10. CDR3 DNA sequence: TGTGCCAGCAGTCCGGATGACAGGGTAGTGCAGTTCTTC. It translates to CASSPDDRVVQFF.

This clonotype has at least ten counts. This sequence joins TRBV29-1 and TRBJ1-1, with D uncertain. The V and J ends lost 6 bases and 8 bases respectively, with 13 bases between them. The CDR3 length is 11 residues. Germline V gene data show CDR1 as SQVTM and CDR2 as ANQGSEA. CDR3 in DNA: TGCAGCGTAGACGGTGGGATGGAAGCTTTCTTT. Translated: CSVDGGMEAFF.

In this sample, this clonotype turned up many times. The genes are TRBV4-3 and TRBJ2-2; no firm D call. The germline V gene has CDR1 LGHNA and CDR2 YSLEER. V dropped 0 bases and J dropped 7 bases, with 9 bases sitting between them. This CDR3 is 14 amino acids long. Here the CDR3 reads CASSQEIQHGELFF. The CDR3 DNA follows: TGCGCCAGCAGCCAAGAAATCCAGCACGGGGAGCTGTTTTTT.

The V call is TRBV18, the J call TRBJ2-7; 11 nucleotides line up with TRBD2. The CDR3 totals 14 residues. Trimming at V came to 5 bases and at J to 4 bases, leaving 4 bases not matched to a gene. Germline V gene data show CDR1 as KGHSH and CDR2 as LQKENI. CDR3 region: CASSAGTSGYEQYF. The CDR3 DNA reads TGTGCCAGCTCAGCAGGGACTAGCGGTTACGAGCAGTACTTC.

This clonotype was recorded many times. CDR3 sequence (DNA): TGTGCCAGCAGCTTGGTCGCCGGGGTCAGCTCCTACAATGAGCAGTTCTTC. As protein: CASSLVAGVSSYNEQFF. The chain employs TRBV5-4 and TRBJ2-1; D might be TRBD2 (5 bases). Germline-derived CDR1 and CDR2 are SGHNT and YYREEE (reference sequence). This CDR3 comprises 17 residues. The germline V and J ends were trimmed by 0 bases and 0 bases, with 13 bases remaining between them.

This clonotype was detected ten times or more. The chain combines TRBV15 with TRBJ1-1; 9 bases are a match to TRBD1. The CDR3 has 19 residues. J was trimmed by 4 bases and V by 4 bases; bases with no gene match: 19. The germline V gene has CDR1 LNHNV and CDR2 YYDKDF (reference sequence). The CDR3 DNA reads as TGTGCCACCAGCACTTTAGCCGGGACAGGGAGCTGGCTGGGCACTGAAGCTTTCTTT. Its protein product is CATSTLAGTGSWLGTEAFF. Supplemented by reference TRBV15 and TRBJ1-1, the full variable domain reads DAMVIQNPRYQVTQFGKPVTLSCSQTLNHNVMYWYQQKSSQAPKLLFHYYDKDFNNEADTPDNFQSRRPNTSFCFLDIRSPGLGDTAMYLCATSTLAGTGSWLGTEAFFGQGTRLTVV.

The chain joins TRBV20-1 to TRBJ1-5, with TRBD1 identical over 7 bases. Germline loops: CDR1 DFQATT, CDR2 SNEGSKA (reference sequence). This CDR3 is 15 amino acids long. V trimming: 0 bases; J trimming: 3 bases; junction bases outside the gene matches: 5. The CDR3, as DNA: TGCAGTGCTAGAGAGACAGGGTTTTTCAATCAGCCCCAGCATTTT. It encodes CSARETGFFNQPQHF.

The sample holds a few counts of this clonotype. The V and J genes are TRBV20-1 and TRBJ2-7, with D possibly being TRBD2 (5 bases). V lost 3 bases to trimming and J lost 1 base, with 19 bases between them. This CDR3 spans 16 amino acids. CDR1 and CDR2 from the germline V gene are DFQATT and SNEGSKA (reference sequence). CDR3: CSARLGEGPRSYEQYF. CDR3 bases: TGCAGTGCTAGGTTGGGAGAGGGCCCGAGATCCTACGAGCAGTACTTC.

This clonotype was seen a few times. The chain is built from TRBV7-9 and TRBJ2-3, with 9 bases matching TRBD2. The CDR3 extends over 16 amino acids. The V segment lost 3 bases and the J segment 6 bases; nucleotides outside the gene matches: 10. Germline CDR1 SEHNR, CDR2 FQNEAQ (reference sequence). This chain's CDR3 is CASSFPVAGVVDTQYF. CDR3 bases: TGTGCCAGCAGCTTCCCGGTAGCGGGAGTTGTGGATACGCAGTATTTT.

V and J are TRBV7-2 and TRBJ1-6; 10 bases fit TRBD1. V shed 5 bases and J 7 bases; nucleotides not matched to a gene: 5. CDR1 is SGHTA, CDR2 FQGNSA, per germline. CDR3 length equals 15 residues. The CDR3 loop reads CASSRQGAGNSPLHF. For the CDR3, the DNA is TGTGCCAGCAGCCGACAGGGGGCGGGCAATTCACCCCTCCACTTT.

The chain is built from TRBV3-1 and TRBJ2-5, with D hard to call. Germline lookup yields CDR1 LGHDT and CDR2 YNNKEL (reference sequence). Deletions cut 4 bases from V and 5 bases from J, with 11 bases between. This CDR3 spans 13 amino acids. Here the CDR3 DNA reads TGTGCCAGCAGCCTAGGACGTCCGGAGACCCAGTACTTC. This encodes CASSLGRPETQYF.

This clonotype was found many times. The rearrangement uses TRBV20-1 and TRBJ2-3; D gene unclear. The CDR3 contains 14 residues. V lost 0 bases to trimming and J lost 1 base, with 8 bases between them. Germline V CDR1 and CDR2: DFQATT, SNEGSKA (reference sequence). In DNA, the CDR3 is TGCAGTGCTAGAGAGGTTGCGGGCACAGATACGCAGTATTTT. Translated, it gives CSAREVAGTDTQYF.

The V call is TRBV6-4, the J call TRBJ2-1; D is perhaps TRBD1 (6 bases). The V end was cut by 3 bases, the J end by 4 bases, with 22 bases between. Germline V gives CDR1 MRHNA, CDR2 SNTAGT. CDR3 length: 18 residues. Written as DNA, the CDR3 is TGTGCCAGCAGTGATAATCGATGGAAACATCAGGGGTACAATGAGCAGTTCTTC. Amino acid sequence: CASSDNRWKHQGYNEQFF.

This clonotype appeared many times. The rearrangement joins TRBV20-1 to TRBJ1-1, with D possibly being TRBD1 (5 bases). Germline assignment: CDR1 DFQATT and CDR2 SNEGSKA (reference sequence). V dropped 3 bases and J dropped 7 bases, with 18 bases sitting between them. The CDR3 contains 14 residues. The CDR3 protein is CSARVIGTAHEAFF. In nucleotides, the CDR3 is TGCAGTGCTAGGGTCATCGGGACCGCCCATGAAGCTTTCTTT.

This clonotype showed up many times. V gene TRBV12-3 or TRBV12-4 combines with J gene TRBJ1-5; a possible D gene is TRBD1 (5 bases). Trimming pared 8 bases from V and 1 base from J, leaving 21 bases between. The CDR3 runs 17 residues. CDR3 DNA: TGTGCCAGCGTTCTGGGTTTGGGGGGGGTGAGCAATCAGCCCCAGCATTTT. Protein: CASVLGLGGVSNQPQHF.

This chain links TRBV11-2 with TRBJ2-3; 8 bases are shared with TRBD2. CDR1 and CDR2 (germline): SGHAT, FQNNGV. CDR3 length: 18 residues. J gave up 1 base and V 2 bases, and 11 bases lay outside the gene matches. Written as DNA, the CDR3 is TGTGCCAGCAGCTTATTGGGAAAGACACTAGCGGGCACAGATACGCAGTATTTT. It yields the protein CASSLLGKTLAGTDTQYF.

In its sample, this clonotype was seen many times. The rearrangement uses TRBV24-1 and TRBJ2-1; 7 nucleotides match TRBD1. The CDR3 sequence is 16 residues long. After removal of 2 bases from V and 3 bases from J, the junction contained 6 bases not matched to a gene. Germline CDR1 KGHDR, CDR2 SFDVKD. The CDR3 DNA sequence: TGTGCCACCAGTGATTCCGACAGGGTGGACTACAATGAGCAGTTCTTC. This translates into CATSDSDRVDYNEQFF.

This clonotype occurred a few times. The CDR3 loop is CASSTGQAGNTEAFF. The CDR3 DNA follows: TGTGCCAGCTCAACCGGACAGGCTGGGAACACTGAAGCTTTCTTT. V is TRBV18 and J is TRBJ1-1, with 7 bases fitting TRBD1. The CDR3 runs 15 residues. The V and J ends lost 5 bases and 1 base, in that order; junction bases with no gene match: 7. CDR1 and CDR2 from the germline V gene are KGHSH and LQKENI.

This chain joins TRBV27 and TRBJ2-1, with 7 bases lining up with TRBD2. Germline V gene lookup returns CDR1 MNHEY and CDR2 SMNVEV (reference sequence). The trim removed 0 bases at V and 12 bases at J, leaving 8 bases unmatched. The CDR3 runs 14 residues. CDR3 bases: TGTGCCAGCAGTTTATCAGGGGACTACCTCCCGCAGTTCTTC. This gives the protein CASSLSGDYLPQFF.

The sample holds many counts of this clonotype. J is TRBJ2-7 and V is TRBV5-1, with 7 nucleotides matching TRBD1. Germline-derived CDR1 and CDR2 are SGHRS and YFSETQ. V was clipped by 3 bases and J by 7 bases; unmatched bases: 10. There are 14 residues in the CDR3. The CDR3 reads CASSWDSRRMEQYF. The CDR3 DNA sequence: TGCGCCAGCAGCTGGGACAGCCGGAGGATGGAGCAGTACTTC.

V is TRBV6-1 and J is TRBJ1-4; TRBD1 matches 9 bases. The CDR3 contains 16 residues. Germline CDR1 reads MNHNS; CDR2 reads SASEGT. V lost 6 bases to trimming and J lost 6 bases; unmatched junction nucleotides: 11. The CDR3 bases are TGTGCCAGCAGCGCCCCGGGACAGGGACTATATGAAAAACTGTTTTTT. Translation gives CASSAPGQGLYEKLFF.

This clonotype was detected many times. V gene TRBV3-1 combines with J gene TRBJ2-1; D might be TRBD2 (5 bases). Trimming left V 4 bases short and J 5 bases short, with 12 bases between. CDR3 size: 14 residues. Germline assignment: CDR1 LGHDT and CDR2 YNNKEL (reference sequence). CDR3 nucleotide sequence: TGTGCCAGCAGCCCCCTAGGGAGTAACAATGAGCAGTTCTTC. Translating it yields CASSPLGSNNEQFF.

This clonotype was picked up many times. This rearrangement joins TRBV9 to TRBJ2-3; possible D gene TRBD1, 6 bases. The CDR3 is 15 residues long. V was clipped by 3 bases and J by 0 bases, with 11 bases between them. Germline CDR1 SGDLS, CDR2 YYNGEE. CDR3 bases: TGTGCCAGCAGCGGGACAGATCCTAGCACAGATACGCAGTATTTT. Encoded protein: CASSGTDPSTDTQYF.

This clonotype was seen only a few times. The chain recombines TRBV7-3 with TRBJ2-1; TRBD2 agrees at 14 bases. The CDR3 runs 15 residues. Trimming at V came to 5 bases and at J to 10 bases, leaving 7 bases not matched to a gene. Germline loops: CDR1 SGHTA, CDR2 FQGTGA. The CDR3 loop reads CASSLGLAGGGEQFF. The CDR3, as DNA: TGTGCCAGCAGCCTCGGACTAGCGGGAGGAGGAGAGCAGTTCTTC.